The 8 T cell receptor beta chains listed next were all sequenced from one sample in a study of T-cell memory formation after mild COVID-19. TCRdb redid the calling of the 5' RACE reads with MiXCR, one entry per CDR3 protein. This sample carries around 130,000 distinct CDR3 sequences, about 6.5% of them seen once, and the ten largest clones take 2.2%. The sequencing sample was made of PBMCs or a T cell subset sorted from them (not recorded which). The receptors stem from an adult woman who had mild COVID-19 (a few samples of this study predate the infection). Cell type and time point are not known.

This clonotype was recorded a few times. The genes are TRBV5-1 and TRBJ2-7; D remains ambiguous. This CDR3 comprises 14 residues. Germline-derived CDR1 and CDR2 are SGHRS and YFSETQ. V gave up 3 bases and J gave up 5 bases, with 15 bases separating them. The CDR3 spells CASSSDPQNHEQYF. CDR3 in DNA: TGCGCCAGCAGCTCAGATCCACAAAATCACGAGCAGTACTTC.

This clonotype has just a few counts. CDR3 coding DNA: TGTGCCAGCAGTGGGGGGACTGGAGATGAGCAGTTCTTC. Its protein is CASSGGTGDEQFF. The chain couples TRBV12-3 or TRBV12-4 to TRBJ2-1; a possible D gene is TRBD2 (6 bases). Trimming stripped 5 bases from V and 8 bases from J, with 13 bases between. This CDR3 contains 13 residues.

This clonotype was picked up many times. The gene calls are TRBV7-2 and TRBJ2-3; either TRBD1 or TRBD2 may supply D (5 bases each). The CDR3 is made up of 14 amino acids. In germline, CDR1 is SGHTA, CDR2 FQGNSA. Deletions cut 5 bases from V and 4 bases from J, with 13 bases between. CDR3 DNA sequence: TGTGCCAGCAGCCCATGCAGGGACGCAGATACGCAGTATTTT. Translated, it gives CASSPCRDADTQYF. The whole variable domain, filled in from reference TRBV7-2 and TRBJ2-3, reads GAGVSQSPSNKVTEKGKDVELRCDPISGHTALYWYRQSLGQGLEFLIYFQGNSAPDKSGLPSDRFSAERTGGSVSTLTIQRTQQEDSAVYLCASSPCRDADTQYFGPGTRLTVL.

The V and J genes are TRBV24-1 and TRBJ2-7; D call uncertain. Trimming removed 1 base from V and 6 bases from J, with 6 bases in between. From germline, CDR1 is KGHDR and CDR2 SFDVKD. The CDR3 sequence is 12 residues long. Here the CDR3 reads CATSDFWGEQYF. The CDR3 DNA follows: TGTGCCACCAGTGATTTTTGGGGCGAGCAGTACTTC.

A word on this clonotype: This may stem from a read error, because a much larger clone lies one nucleotide away. CDR3 nucleotide sequence: TGTGACAGCAGTTCCTCCAACATCCGGTTCCAGTACTTC. This codes for CDSSSSNIRFQYF. The chain recombines TRBV12-3 or TRBV12-4 with TRBJ2-5; no definite D call. This CDR3 is built from 13 residues.

The chain employs TRBV5-4 and TRBJ2-5; no reliable D call. V was clipped by 0 bases and J by 3 bases, with 6 bases between them. Germline CDR1 SGHNT, CDR2 YYREEE (reference sequence). The CDR3 totals 13 residues. The CDR3, as DNA: TGTGCCAGCAGCTTGGCCCTGGAAGAGACCCAGTACTTC. Protein product: CASSLALEETQYF.

Comment on this clonotype: This may arise from a read error, as a much more abundant clone is one base away. The V gene is TRBV5-1, the J gene TRBJ1-1, with 7 nucleotides matching TRBD1. V gave up 4 bases and J gave up 1 base; unmatched junction bases: 7. The germline CDR1 and CDR2 sequences are SGHRS and YFSETQ. The CDR3 has 15 amino acids. DNA for the CDR3: TGCGCCAGCAGCCTCCCAGGGGGGTCGAACACTGAAGCTTTCTTT. Translated: CASSLPGGSNTEAFF.

Only a few counts were recorded for this clonotype. V and J are TRBV25-1 and TRBJ2-7; 8 bases align to TRBD1. CDR1 and CDR2 from the germline V gene are MGHDK and SYGVNS. V lost 3 bases and J lost 1; bases outside the gene matches: 8. The CDR3 is 16 amino acids. The CDR3 region is CASSDYSGTGSYEQYF. The CDR3 coding sequence is TGTGCCAGCAGTGATTACTCCGGGACAGGATCCTACGAGCAGTACTTC.